The rows below give T cell receptor beta chains drawn from one sample of a study of identical twins. In TCRdb, the 5' RACE reads were re-called with MiXCR into one record per CDR3 protein. This table has hundreds of thousands of distinct CDR3 sequences, 21% appearing once. These sequences were also reported in another study, on T cells expressing NK-cell markers.

The sample comprised PBMCs. The receptors were sampled from a woman younger than 35 in good health. The CDR3 runs from the conserved cysteine through the conserved F or W. Size is stated for part of the rows, as once, few or many counts, or as a class when the clone is expanded.

-,TRBV12-3/TRBV12-4,CASSQDEWGEYF
few,TRBV15,CATSTRLAGGWDEQFF
-,TRBV29-1,CSVEADSNYGYTF
-,TRBV6-6,CASSIQDNEQFF
few,TRBV5-1,CASSQDPPGQGTNEQYF
few,TRBV12-3/TRBV12-4,CASSSPPVGTYEQYF
few,TRBV7-2,CASSLAASGGASYEQYF
-,TRBV20-1,CSANPIYYGYTF
-,TRBV5-1,CASSIDRQETQYF
many,TRBV12-3/TRBV12-4,CASSLEGSGAGELFF
-,TRBV7-9,CASSLGADYEQYF
-,TRBV10-1,CASMGDSPDTQYF
-,TRBV5-1,CASSLANGNEQFF
-,TRBV10-3,CAISESGQPERNTEAFF
-,TRBV9,CASSVSPHTNTDTQYF
many,TRBV20-1,CSAGTSGSRGTDTQYF